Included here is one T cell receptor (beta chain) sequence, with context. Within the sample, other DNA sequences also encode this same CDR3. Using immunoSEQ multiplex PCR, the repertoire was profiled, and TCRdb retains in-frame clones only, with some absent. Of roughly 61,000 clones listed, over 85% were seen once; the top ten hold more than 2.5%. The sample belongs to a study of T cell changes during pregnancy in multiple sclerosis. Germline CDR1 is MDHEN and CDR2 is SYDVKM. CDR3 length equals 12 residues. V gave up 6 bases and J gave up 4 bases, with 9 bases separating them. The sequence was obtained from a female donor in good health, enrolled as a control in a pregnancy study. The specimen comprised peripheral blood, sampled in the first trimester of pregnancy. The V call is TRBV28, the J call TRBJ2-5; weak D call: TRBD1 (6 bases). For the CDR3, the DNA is TGTGCCAGCAGGACAGGTGGAGAGACCCAGTACTTC. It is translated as CASRTGGETQYF.